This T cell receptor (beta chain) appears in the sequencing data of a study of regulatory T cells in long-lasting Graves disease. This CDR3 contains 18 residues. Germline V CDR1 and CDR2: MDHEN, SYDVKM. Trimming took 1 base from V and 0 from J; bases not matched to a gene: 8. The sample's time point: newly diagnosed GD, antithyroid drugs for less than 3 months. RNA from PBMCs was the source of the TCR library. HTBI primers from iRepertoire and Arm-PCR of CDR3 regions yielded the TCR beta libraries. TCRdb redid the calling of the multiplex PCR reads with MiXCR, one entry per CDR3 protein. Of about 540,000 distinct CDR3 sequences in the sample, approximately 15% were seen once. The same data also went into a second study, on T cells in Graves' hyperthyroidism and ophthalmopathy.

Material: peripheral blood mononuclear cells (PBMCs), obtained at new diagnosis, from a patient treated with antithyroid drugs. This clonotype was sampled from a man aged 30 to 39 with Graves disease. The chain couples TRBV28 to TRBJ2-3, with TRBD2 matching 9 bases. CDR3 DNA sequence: TGTGCCAGCAGTTTATCCCTTGGAGCGGGAGGTAGCACAGATACGCAGTATTTT. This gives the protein CASSLSLGAGGSTDTQYF.